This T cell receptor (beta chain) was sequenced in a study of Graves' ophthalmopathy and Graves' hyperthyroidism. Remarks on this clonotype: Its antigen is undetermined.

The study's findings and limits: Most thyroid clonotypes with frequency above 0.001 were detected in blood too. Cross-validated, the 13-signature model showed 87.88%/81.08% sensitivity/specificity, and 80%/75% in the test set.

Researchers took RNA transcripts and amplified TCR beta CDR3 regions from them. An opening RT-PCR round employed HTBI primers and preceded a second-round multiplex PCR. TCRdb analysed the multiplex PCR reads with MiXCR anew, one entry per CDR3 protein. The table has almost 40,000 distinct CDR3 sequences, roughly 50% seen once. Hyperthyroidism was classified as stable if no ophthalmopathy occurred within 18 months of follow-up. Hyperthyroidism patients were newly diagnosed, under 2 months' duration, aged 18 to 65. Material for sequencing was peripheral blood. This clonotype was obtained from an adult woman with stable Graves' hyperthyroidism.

The CDR3 nucleotides read TGTGCCAGCAGCCAAGATCGGGCAGGGCCAGGCACTGAAGCTTTCTTT. Protein: CASSQDRAGPGTEAFF. The chain is built from TRBV14 and TRBJ1-1, with D perhaps matching TRBD1 (5 bases). Trimming cost V 0 bases and J 4 bases, with 15 bases left between them. CDR1 and CDR2 (germline): SGHDN, FVKESK. This CDR3 has 16 residues.